This T cell receptor (beta chain) was sequenced during a study of tissue T cells after allogeneic stem cell transplantation. Study-level results: Anatomically similar tissues had similar TCR repertoires within each patient. Which tissue TCRs were alloreactive or antigen-specific was not determined. Some clones might be persisting host cells.

This clone was counted only a few times. As yet, its antigen is unknown. Gene names denote mouse genes. The read ends 1 residue early relative to the CDR3; the germline J gene fills the gap. Time point reported: mouse harvest day 14 after allogeneic transplant. The graft held 10^6 splenic CD5+ T cells and 10^7 T-cell-depleted bone marrow cells. Tissues came from B6→BALB/c major-mismatch GVHD mice at day 7 or 14. CDR3 sequences, V/J genes, frequencies and template counts came from survey-depth TCRbeta sequencing. The protocol was immunoSEQ multiplex PCR, while the TCRdb copy is restricted to in-frame clones and leaves out a portion. The table has 1,100 or so clones, approximately 49% seen once; the top ten hold approximately 35%. The germline V gene has CDR1 NSHNY and CDR2 SYGAGN. CDR3 length equals 13 residues. V trimming: 5 bases; J trimming: 4 bases; junction bases outside the gene matches: 6.

The rearrangement links TRBV13-1 to TRBJ2-7, with 7 bases fitting TRBD1. This TCR came from a female BALB/c mouse given C57BL/6 T cells with graft-versus-host disease after an allogeneic hematopoietic cell transplant. Sample: liver tissue. The DNA read from the CDR3 is TGTGCCAGCAGCCGGGACAGAAATTATGAACAGTAC. Its protein product is CASSRDRNYEQY. The entire CDR3 reads CASSRDRNYEQYF.